These 3 T cell receptor beta chains were sequenced from one sample in a study of blood T cell repertoires in COVID-19. The data were produced by immunoSEQ multiplex PCR, yet TCRdb's version contains in-frame clones alone and is incomplete. The sample records roughly 330,000 clones, approximately 87% being singletons. The sequenced sample consisted of peripheral blood. The receptors originated from a woman aged 45-59 years with active or convalescent COVID-19.

The chain couples TRBV27 to TRBJ1-4; 7 bases line up with TRBD1. The junction had 16 bases not matched to a gene; V was cut back by 0 bases and J by 3 bases. Germline CDR1 MNHEY, CDR2 SMNVEV (reference sequence). CDR3 length: 20 amino acids. CDR3 in amino acids: CASSLSRTGVGRSANEKLFF. DNA of the CDR3: TGTGCCAGCAGTTTATCCAGGACAGGAGTGGGCAGATCAGCTAATGAAAAACTGTTTTTT.

The chain uses TRBV13 and TRBJ2-7, with TRBD1 matching 9 bases. V shed 4 bases and J 6 bases; nucleotides not matched to a gene: 7. This CDR3 comprises 14 residues. Germline assignment: CDR1 PRHDT and CDR2 FYEKMQ (reference sequence). The CDR3 region is CASSWPGQGSEQYF. CDR3 nucleotides: TGTGCCAGCAGCTGGCCGGGACAGGGTAGCGAGCAGTACTTC.

The chain is built from TRBV2 and TRBJ1-3; the match to TRBD1 covers 7 bases. V gave up 6 bases and J gave up 4 bases; unmatched junction bases: 9. The CDR3 totals 15 residues. Germline V gene lookup returns CDR1 SNHLY and CDR2 FYNNEI. CDR3 sequence: CASSPTGRTGNTIYF. The CDR3, as DNA: TGTGCCAGCAGCCCGACAGGGAGGACGGGAAACACCATATATTTT.